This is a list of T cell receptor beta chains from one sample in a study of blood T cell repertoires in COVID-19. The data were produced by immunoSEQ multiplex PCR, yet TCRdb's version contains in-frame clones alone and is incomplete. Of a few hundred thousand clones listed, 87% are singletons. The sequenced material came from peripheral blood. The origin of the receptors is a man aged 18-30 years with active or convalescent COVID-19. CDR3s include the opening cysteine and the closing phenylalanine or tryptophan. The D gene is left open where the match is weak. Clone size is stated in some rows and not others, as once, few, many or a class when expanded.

DNA: TGTGCCAGCAGCCCGGGACAGGGACAACCAGACATTCAGTACTTC
CDR3: CASSPGQGQPDIQYF
D: TRBD1
V: TRBV7-6
size: .
J: TRBJ2-4

DNA: TGTGCCACCAGCAGGCGGACAGAAAACACTGAAGCTTTCTTT
CDR3: CATSRRTENTEAFF
D: .
V: TRBV15
size: .
J: TRBJ1-1

DNA: TGTGCCAGCAGTGAATCTTACAGCTATGGCTACACCTTC
CDR3: CASSESYSYGYTF
D: .
V: TRBV6-1
size: few
J: TRBJ1-2

DNA: TGTGCCAGCAGTTCCGGGGGGGCCGTAAATACGCAGTATTTT
CDR3: CASSSGGAVNTQYF
D: TRBD2
V: TRBV6-2/TRBV6-3
size: .
J: TRBJ2-3

DNA: TGTGCCAGCAGCCCAACCGCACAGGGAAGCTATGGCTACACCTTC
CDR3: CASSPTAQGSYGYTF
D: .
V: TRBV9
size: .
J: TRBJ1-2

DNA: TGCAGCGTTGGCCCCTTAAATAGCGGAGGGGGGAGGGTGGCGTATTTT
CDR3: CSVGPLNSGGGRVAYF
D: .
V: TRBV29-1
size: .
J: TRBJ2-3

DNA: TGTGCCAGCAGTCGCGGGGTAGCGACCTCCTACGAGCAGTACTTC
CDR3: CASSRGVATSYEQYF
D: .
V: TRBV7-2
size: .
J: TRBJ2-7

DNA: TGTGCCAGCAGCCAAGGTTATGGAGGGGAGCAGTTCTTC
CDR3: CASSQGYGGEQFF
D: .
V: TRBV3-1/TRBV3-2
size: .
J: TRBJ2-1

DNA: TGTGCCAGCAGCTTTAGGACAGGGGACGCCGAGCAGTACTTC
CDR3: CASSFRTGDAEQYF
D: TRBD1
V: TRBV7-8
size: few
J: TRBJ2-7

DNA: TGTGCCAGCAGACTAGCGGGATCCTACAATGAGCAGTTCTTC
CDR3: CASRLAGSYNEQFF
D: TRBD2
V: TRBV27
size: .
J: TRBJ2-1

DNA: TGCGCCAGCAGTCCAGCGGGGAGTTCCAACCAAGAGACCCAGTACTTC
CDR3: CASSPAGSSNQETQYF
D: TRBD2
V: TRBV23-1
size: .
J: TRBJ2-5

DNA: TGTGCCACCCGCTCGGCAGGAAACTATGGCTACACCTTC
CDR3: CATRSAGNYGYTF
D: .
V: TRBV19
size: .
J: TRBJ1-2

DNA: TGTGCCAGCAGTTCAGGATACACTGAAGCTTTCTTT
CDR3: CASSSGYTEAFF
D: .
V: TRBV27
size: .
J: TRBJ1-1

DNA: TGTGCCAGCAGCTTGGCAGGGACTAGCGGCCACTCCAATAGCACAGATACGCAGTATTTT
CDR3: CASSLAGTSGHSNSTDTQYF
D: TRBD2
V: TRBV11-3
size: .
J: TRBJ2-3

DNA: TGTGCCAGCAGTTTATATTCGGCTAGCGGGAGGGGCGAACCAAAATACAATGAGCAGTTCTTC
CDR3: CASSLYSASGRGEPKYNEQFF
D: TRBD2
V: TRBV28
size: .
J: TRBJ2-1

DNA: TGCGCCAGCAGCTTGCTCCCAGGGGAAACTGAAGCTTTCTTT
CDR3: CASSLLPGETEAFF
D: .
V: TRBV5-1
size: .
J: TRBJ1-1

DNA: TGCGCCAGCAGTGCGAGTCAGAGGGTAGAGACCCAGTACTTC
CDR3: CASSASQRVETQYF
D: .
V: TRBV10-1
size: .
J: TRBJ2-5

DNA: TGTGCTATAACCGGAGGAGGGAGGGCCGGGACGTACTTC
CDR3: CAITGGGRAGTYF
D: TRBD2
V: TRBV12-3/TRBV12-4
size: .
J: TRBJ2-7

DNA: TGTGCCAGCAGTTTATTTTGGTTTGGGGGCCCTTCCTACGAGCAGTACTTC
CDR3: CASSLFWFGGPSYEQYF
D: .
V: TRBV28
size: once
J: TRBJ2-7

DNA: TGTGCCAGCAGCTCCCAGGGACTAGCGGGGACTGAGGACTTC
CDR3: CASSSQGLAGTEDF
D: TRBD2
V: TRBV6-5
size: .
J: TRBJ2-4

DNA: TGTGCCAGCAGCCTTTGGGGGGGCACTGAAGCTTTCTTT
CDR3: CASSLWGGTEAFF
D: .
V: TRBV5-4
size: .
J: TRBJ1-1

DNA: TGTGCCAGCAGGTCTAGCGGGCCTAGCACAGATACGCAGTATTTT
CDR3: CASRSSGPSTDTQYF
D: TRBD2
V: TRBV28
size: .
J: TRBJ2-3

DNA: TGCGCCAGCAGCTTGGCAAACAGCAACACTGAAGCTTTCTTT
CDR3: CASSLANSNTEAFF
D: .
V: TRBV5-1
size: .
J: TRBJ1-1

DNA: TGTGCCAGCAGCTTTTCGTCTAGCGGGGGTGCCACAGATACGCAGTATTTT
CDR3: CASSFSSSGGATDTQYF
D: TRBD2
V: TRBV7-9
size: .
J: TRBJ2-3

DNA: TGTGCCAGCAGCCCTCGGGCAGGGGGTGGTGGAAACACCATATATTTT
CDR3: CASSPRAGGGGNTIYF
D: TRBD1
V: TRBV7-2
size: .
J: TRBJ1-3

DNA: TGTGCCAGCAGTTTAAAGGGGCTTCCGCACCGGAGCTCCTACAATGAGCAGTTCTTC
CDR3: CASSLKGLPHRSSYNEQFF
D: .
V: TRBV27
size: .
J: TRBJ2-1

DNA: TGCGCCAGCAGCCTGAGGGCAGATACGCAGTATTTT
CDR3: CASSLRADTQYF
D: .
V: TRBV4-1
size: .
J: TRBJ2-3

DNA: TGCGCCAGCAGCCGCCCAGTAGAGCGGGGGGGTTTTGGAGAGCAGTACTTC
CDR3: CASSRPVERGGFGEQYF
D: TRBD2
V: TRBV4-1
size: few
J: TRBJ2-7

DNA: TGTGCCAGTAGTCCAAACAGGATTTATAGCAATCAGCCCCAGCATTTT
CDR3: CASSPNRIYSNQPQHF
D: .
V: TRBV19
size: .
J: TRBJ1-5

DNA: TGTGCCACCAGTGATTCAAGAAACAGGGTTGCCACTGAAGCTTTCTTT
CDR3: CATSDSRNRVATEAFF
D: .
V: TRBV24-1
size: .
J: TRBJ1-1

DNA: TGTGCCAGCAGCCTAGTAGCGGGGGTTGGGCAAGAGACCCAGTACTTC
CDR3: CASSLVAGVGQETQYF
D: TRBD2
V: TRBV3-1/TRBV3-2
size: .
J: TRBJ2-5

DNA: TGTGCCAGCACACAGCGGGAACGGTACAATGAGCAGTTCTTC
CDR3: CASTQRERYNEQFF
D: TRBD2
V: TRBV28
size: few
J: TRBJ2-1

DNA: TGTGCCAGCAGTACAACCTTTCAGGGACCCCTCCACTTT
CDR3: CASSTTFQGPLHF
D: .
V: TRBV28
size: .
J: TRBJ1-6

DNA: TGTGCCAGCAGCCCAGGACTGCCCCGCACAGATACGCAGTATTTT
CDR3: CASSPGLPRTDTQYF
D: .
V: TRBV9
size: .
J: TRBJ2-3

DNA: TGCGCCAGCAGCGGGCGCGGGACAGGGTATTTCTTC
CDR3: CASSGRGTGYFF
D: TRBD1
V: TRBV4-1
size: once
J: TRBJ2-1

DNA: TGTGCCAGCAGCTTGGGACTAGCGGGAGGTGGGTACAATGAGCAGTTCTTC
CDR3: CASSLGLAGGGYNEQFF
D: TRBD2
V: TRBV5-6
size: once
J: TRBJ2-1

DNA: TGTGCCAGCAGATTACAGGGTACGAACACTGAAGCTTTCTTT
CDR3: CASRLQGTNTEAFF
D: .
V: TRBV6-5
size: .
J: TRBJ1-1

DNA: TGTGCCAGTAGTGAAGTATCCCGGCAGCCCCAGCATTTT
CDR3: CASSEVSRQPQHF
D: .
V: TRBV19
size: many
J: TRBJ1-5

DNA: TGTGCCAGCCGGGGCGGGGCCAGGCTAGAGACCCAGTACTTC
CDR3: CASRGGARLETQYF
D: .
V: TRBV6-5
size: .
J: TRBJ2-5

DNA: TGTGCCAGCAGCTTTGGGGGGGCGTTTGGCTACACCTTC
CDR3: CASSFGGAFGYTF
D: .
V: TRBV5-6
size: .
J: TRBJ1-2

DNA: TGTGCCAGCTCAAGACAGTGGAATCAGCCCCAGCATTTT
CDR3: CASSRQWNQPQHF
D: .
V: TRBV18
size: .
J: TRBJ1-5

DNA: TGTGCCAGCAGCACCCTTGACAGGGATATCACAGATACGCAGTATTTT
CDR3: CASSTLDRDITDTQYF
D: TRBD1
V: TRBV7-9
size: once
J: TRBJ2-3